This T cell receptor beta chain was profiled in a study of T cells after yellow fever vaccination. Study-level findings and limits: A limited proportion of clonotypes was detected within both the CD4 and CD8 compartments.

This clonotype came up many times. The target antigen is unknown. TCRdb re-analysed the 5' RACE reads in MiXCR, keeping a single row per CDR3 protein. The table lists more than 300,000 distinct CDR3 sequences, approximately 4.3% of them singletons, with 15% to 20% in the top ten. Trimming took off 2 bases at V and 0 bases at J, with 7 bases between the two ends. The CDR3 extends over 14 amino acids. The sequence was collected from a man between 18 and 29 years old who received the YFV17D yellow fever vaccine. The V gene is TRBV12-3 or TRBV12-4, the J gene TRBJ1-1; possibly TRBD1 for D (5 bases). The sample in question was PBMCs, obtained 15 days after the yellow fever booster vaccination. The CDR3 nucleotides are TGTGCCAGCAGTTTAAGGGGTTTGAACACTGAAGCTTTCTTT. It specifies CASSLRGLNTEAFF.